The T cell receptor (beta chain) under discussion was sequenced for a study of a mutant IDH1 vaccine in newly diagnosed glioma (dated by TCRdb to 2020 to 2022). Turning to the overall study: Patients received eight vaccinations in weeks 1, 3, 5, 7, 11, 15, 19 and 23, corresponding to visits V03 through V10. Vaccination started 4-6 weeks after radiotherapy alone, or was given together with temozolomide cycles in the groups whose treatment included chemotherapy. Of the approximately 30 treated patients, approximately 62% were male and 37.5% were female, and the mean age was approximately 37 years. Before enrollment, most patients had been given radiochemotherapy with temozolomide as standard therapy, while the rest had received either radiotherapy alone or temozolomide alone. Peripheral blood was drawn at six visits: V03 (baseline), V05, V07, V10, V12 and V13. Longitudinal TCRB deep sequencing was done for 25 to 30 treated patients, wherever samples were available for exploratory analyses. General conclusions and limits of the study: It was noted by the authors that analyses of patient blood samples could not be reproduced owing to sample limitations. PBMC samples for TCRB deep sequencing were selected based on availability. Across multiple MHC alleles, vaccine-induced immune responses were seen in just over 90% of patients. No apparent relationship was observed between pseudoprogression and alterations in the top peripheral T cell clonotypes detected by TCRB sequencing.

Ends trimmed: V by 6 bases, J by 6 bases; bases unmatched to a gene: 7. The germline V gene specifies KGHSH as CDR1 and LQKENI as CDR2. The CDR3 has 15 amino acids, counting the end cysteine and phenylalanine. Only the CDR3 part of the read is kept: 45 bases, read in frame from the first base. Per the publication, the time point label means: week 23, last vaccination. A 20-mer mutant IDH1 peptide at 300 micrograms in Montanide made up each vaccine dose, which was injected subcutaneously together with topical imiquimod. The donors had newly diagnosed IDH1-mutant astrocytomas of WHO grade 3 or 4 that showed loss of nuclear ATRX. The samples were drawn from NOA16, a multicentre, single-arm, open-label phase I trial in Germany that tested a mutant IDH1 peptide vaccine in humans for the first time. The DNeasy Blood and Tissue Kit was used to extract genomic DNA from EDTA blood for TCRB sequencing. About this clone itself: The antigen this receptor binds is unknown. Base-call qualities are not available, and no considerably larger clone is one nucleotide away.

Library construction relied on the immunoSEQ multiplex PCR assay. The hsTCRB Kit was used according to the manufacturer's protocol to amplify rearranged TCR beta chain sequences. An Illumina MiSeq was used to sequence the TCRB libraries. On the study's bioinformatics: The proprietary platform of the kit vendor was used for demultiplexing, trimming and gene mapping. TCRdb took this table from immuneACCESS and kept in-frame rearrangements with V and J called. Such tables lack part of the clones; where checked against another copy, unresolved V genes explain under half of the gap, and the rest is unexplained. The V and J calls and clone size are taken from that table; D and trimming were inferred from the DNA. This sample lists about 29,000 clones; around 80% were detected once. The ten largest clones capture 8.2% of the sample.

The chain uses TRBV18 and TRBJ2-2; TRBD1 agrees with 10 junctional bases. The TCR originated in a woman aged 18-29 years with glioma. The material sequenced was PBMCs, taken from a glioma patient whose treatment included an IDH1 peptide vaccine. The CDR3 region: CASSPRQGAAGELFF. The DNA sequence reads TGTGCCAGCTCGCCTCGACAGGGGGCGGCCGGGGAGCTGTTTTTT.